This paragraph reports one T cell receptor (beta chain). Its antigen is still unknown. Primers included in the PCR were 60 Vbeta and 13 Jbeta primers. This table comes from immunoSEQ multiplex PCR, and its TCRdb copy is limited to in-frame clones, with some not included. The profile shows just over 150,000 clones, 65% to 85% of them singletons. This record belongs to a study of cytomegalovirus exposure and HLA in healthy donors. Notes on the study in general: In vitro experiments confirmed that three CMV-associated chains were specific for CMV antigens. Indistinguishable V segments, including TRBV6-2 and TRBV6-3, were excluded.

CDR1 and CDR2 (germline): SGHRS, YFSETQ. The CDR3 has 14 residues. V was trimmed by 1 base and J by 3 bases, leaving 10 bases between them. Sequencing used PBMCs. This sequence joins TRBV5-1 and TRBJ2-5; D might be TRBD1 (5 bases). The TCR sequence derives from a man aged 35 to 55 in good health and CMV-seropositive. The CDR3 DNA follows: TGCGCCAGCAGCTTGATAGGCAGGGAAGAGACCCAGTACTTC. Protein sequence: CASSLIGREETQYF.